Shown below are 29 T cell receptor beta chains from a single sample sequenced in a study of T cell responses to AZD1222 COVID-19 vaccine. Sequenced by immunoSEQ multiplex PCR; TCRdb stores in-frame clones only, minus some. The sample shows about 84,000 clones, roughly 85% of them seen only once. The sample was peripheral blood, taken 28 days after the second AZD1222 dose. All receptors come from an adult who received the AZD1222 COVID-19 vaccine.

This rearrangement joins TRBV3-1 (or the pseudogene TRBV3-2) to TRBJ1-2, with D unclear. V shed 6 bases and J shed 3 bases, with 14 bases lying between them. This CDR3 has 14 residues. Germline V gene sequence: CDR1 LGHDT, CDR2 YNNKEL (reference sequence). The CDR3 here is CASRAGEYDYGYTF. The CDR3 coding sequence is TGTGCCAGCAGGGCAGGCGAATATGACTATGGCTACACCTTC.

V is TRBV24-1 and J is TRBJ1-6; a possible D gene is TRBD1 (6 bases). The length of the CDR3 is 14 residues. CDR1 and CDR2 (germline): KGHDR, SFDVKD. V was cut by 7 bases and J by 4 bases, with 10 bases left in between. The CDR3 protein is CATSRGEYNSPLHF. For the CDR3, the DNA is TGTGCCACCAGCAGGGGAGAGTATAATTCACCCCTCCACTTT.

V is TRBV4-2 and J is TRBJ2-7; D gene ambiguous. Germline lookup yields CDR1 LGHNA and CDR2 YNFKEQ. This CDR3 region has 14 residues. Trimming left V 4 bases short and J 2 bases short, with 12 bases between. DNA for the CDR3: TGTGCCAGCAGCCCAGGAACCCAGCCCTACGAGCAGTACTTC. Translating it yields CASSPGTQPYEQYF.

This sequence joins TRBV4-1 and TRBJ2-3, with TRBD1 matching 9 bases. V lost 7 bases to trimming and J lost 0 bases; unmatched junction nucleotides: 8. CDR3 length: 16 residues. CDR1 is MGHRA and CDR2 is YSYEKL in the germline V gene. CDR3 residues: CASKLQGAVSTDTQYF. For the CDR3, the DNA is TGCGCCAGCAAACTACAGGGGGCGGTTAGCACAGATACGCAGTATTTT.

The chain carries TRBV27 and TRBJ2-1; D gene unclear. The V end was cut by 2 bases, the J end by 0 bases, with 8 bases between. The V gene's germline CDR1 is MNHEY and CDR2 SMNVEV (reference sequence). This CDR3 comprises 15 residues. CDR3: CASSLQMSSYNEQFF. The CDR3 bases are TGTGCCAGCAGTTTACAGATGAGCTCCTACAATGAGCAGTTCTTC.

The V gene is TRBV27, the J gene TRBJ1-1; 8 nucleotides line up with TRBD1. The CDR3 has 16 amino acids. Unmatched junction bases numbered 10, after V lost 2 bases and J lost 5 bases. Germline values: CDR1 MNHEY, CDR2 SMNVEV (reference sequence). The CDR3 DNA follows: TGTGCCAGCAGTTTAGACAGGGGAAGAATGGGGACTGAAGCTTTCTTT. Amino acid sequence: CASSLDRGRMGTEAFF.

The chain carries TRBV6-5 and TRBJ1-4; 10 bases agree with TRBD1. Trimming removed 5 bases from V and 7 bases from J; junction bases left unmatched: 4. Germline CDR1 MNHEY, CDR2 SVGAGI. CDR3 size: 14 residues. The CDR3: CASSTTGGVEKLFF. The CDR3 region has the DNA TGTGCCAGCAGTACGACAGGGGGCGTTGAAAAACTGTTTTTT.

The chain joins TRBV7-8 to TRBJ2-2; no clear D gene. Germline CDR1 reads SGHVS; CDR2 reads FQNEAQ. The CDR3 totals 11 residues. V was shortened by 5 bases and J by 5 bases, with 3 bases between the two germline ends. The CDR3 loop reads CASSKTGELFF. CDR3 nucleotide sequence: TGTGCCAGCAGCAAGACCGGGGAGCTGTTTTTT.

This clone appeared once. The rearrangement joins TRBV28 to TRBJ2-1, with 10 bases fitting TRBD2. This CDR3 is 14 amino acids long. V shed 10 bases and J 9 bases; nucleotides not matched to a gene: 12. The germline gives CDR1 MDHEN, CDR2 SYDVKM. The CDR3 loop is CATFRAGGLPEQFF. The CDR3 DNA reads TGTGCCACCTTTAGAGCGGGGGGGCTACCTGAGCAGTTCTTC.

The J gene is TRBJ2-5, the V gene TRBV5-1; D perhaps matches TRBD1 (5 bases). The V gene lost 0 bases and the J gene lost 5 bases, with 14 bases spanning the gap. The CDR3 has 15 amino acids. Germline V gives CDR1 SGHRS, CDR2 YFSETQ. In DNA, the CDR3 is TGCGCCAGCAGCTTGGGGGGCTCCCCTCGGGAGACCCAGTACTTC. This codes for CASSLGGSPRETQYF.

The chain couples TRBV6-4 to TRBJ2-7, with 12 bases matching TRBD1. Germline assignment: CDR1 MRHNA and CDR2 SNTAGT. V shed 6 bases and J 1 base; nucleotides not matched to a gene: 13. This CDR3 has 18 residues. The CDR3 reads CASRAWDRGQRRSYEQYF. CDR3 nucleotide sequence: TGTGCCAGCAGGGCCTGGGACAGGGGGCAGCGAAGGTCCTACGAGCAGTACTTC.

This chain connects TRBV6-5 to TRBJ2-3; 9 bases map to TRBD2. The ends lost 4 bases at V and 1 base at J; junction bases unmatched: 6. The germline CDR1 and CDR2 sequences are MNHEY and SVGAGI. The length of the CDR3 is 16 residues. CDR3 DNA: TGTGCCAGCAGTTTAGGGGCGGGGGGGCGCACAGATACGCAGTATTTT. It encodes CASSLGAGGRTDTQYF.

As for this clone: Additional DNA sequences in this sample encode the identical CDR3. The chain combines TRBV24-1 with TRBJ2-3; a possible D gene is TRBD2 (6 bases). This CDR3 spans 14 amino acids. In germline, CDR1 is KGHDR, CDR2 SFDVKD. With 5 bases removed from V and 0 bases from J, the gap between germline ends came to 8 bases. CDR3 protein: CATSGRGSTDTQYF. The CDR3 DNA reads TGTGCCACCAGTGGGCGGGGCAGCACAGATACGCAGTATTTT.

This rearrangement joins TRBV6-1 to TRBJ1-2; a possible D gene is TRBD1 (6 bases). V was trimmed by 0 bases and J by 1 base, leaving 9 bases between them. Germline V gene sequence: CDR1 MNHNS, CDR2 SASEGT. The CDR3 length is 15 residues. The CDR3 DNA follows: TGTGCCAGCAGTGAAGCCAACAGGGTTAACTATGGCTACACCTTC. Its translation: CASSEANRVNYGYTF.

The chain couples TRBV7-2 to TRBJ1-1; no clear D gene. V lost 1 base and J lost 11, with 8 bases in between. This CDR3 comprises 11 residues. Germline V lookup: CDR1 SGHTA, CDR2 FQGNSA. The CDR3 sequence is CASSLDTRAFF. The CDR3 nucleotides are TGTGCCAGCAGCTTAGACACCCGGGCTTTCTTT.

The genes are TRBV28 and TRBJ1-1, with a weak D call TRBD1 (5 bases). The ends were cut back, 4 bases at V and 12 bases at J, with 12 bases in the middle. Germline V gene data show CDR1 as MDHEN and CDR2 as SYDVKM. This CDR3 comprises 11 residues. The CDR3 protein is CASSSPQGTFF. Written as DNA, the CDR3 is TGTGCCAGCAGTTCCCCCCAGGGTACTTTCTTT.

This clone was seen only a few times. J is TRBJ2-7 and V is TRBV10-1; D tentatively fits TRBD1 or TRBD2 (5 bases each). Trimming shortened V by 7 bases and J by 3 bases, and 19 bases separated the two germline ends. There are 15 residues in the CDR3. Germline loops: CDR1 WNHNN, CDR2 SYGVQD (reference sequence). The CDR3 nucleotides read TGCGCCAGCACCCCCAAGGGACCGATAATCTACGAGCAGTACTTC. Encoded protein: CASTPKGPIIYEQYF.

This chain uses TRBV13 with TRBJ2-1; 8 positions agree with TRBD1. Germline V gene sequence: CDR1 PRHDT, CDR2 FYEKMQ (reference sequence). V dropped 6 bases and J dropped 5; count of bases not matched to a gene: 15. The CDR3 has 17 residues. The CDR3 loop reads CASREGGTGKINNEQFF. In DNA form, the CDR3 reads TGTGCCAGCAGAGAAGGTGGGACAGGAAAAATTAACAATGAGCAGTTCTTC.

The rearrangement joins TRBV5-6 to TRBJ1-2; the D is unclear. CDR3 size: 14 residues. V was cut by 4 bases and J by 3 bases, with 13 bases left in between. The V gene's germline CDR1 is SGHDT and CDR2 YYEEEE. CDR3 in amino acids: CASSNKGIDYGYTF. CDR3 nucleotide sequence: TGTGCCAGCAGCAACAAGGGAATTGACTATGGCTACACCTTC. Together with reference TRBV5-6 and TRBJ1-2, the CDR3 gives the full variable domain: DAGVTQSPTHLIKTRGQQVTLRCSPKSGHDTVSWYQQALGQGPQFIFQYYEEEERQRGNFPDRFSGHQFPNYSSELNVNALLLGDSALYLCASSNKGIDYGYTFGSGTRLTVV.

CDR3 sequence (DNA): TGTGCCAGCAGCCTAGGACAGGGGAGCACCGGGGAGCTGTTTTTT. It is translated as CASSLGQGSTGELFF. The gene calls are TRBV7-6 and TRBJ2-2; 9 bases match TRBD1. Germline V gene data show CDR1 as SGHVS and CDR2 as FNYEAQ. The V segment lost 5 bases and the J segment 4 bases; nucleotides outside the gene matches: 5. The CDR3 loop spans 15 amino acids. The complete variable domain, with remaining parts taken from reference TRBV7-6 and TRBJ2-2, reads GAGVSQSPRYKVTKRGQDVALRCDPISGHVSLYWYRQALGQGPEFLTYFNYEAQQDKSGLPNDRFSAERPEGSISTLTIQRTEQRDSAMYRCASSLGQGSTGELFFGEGSRLTVL.

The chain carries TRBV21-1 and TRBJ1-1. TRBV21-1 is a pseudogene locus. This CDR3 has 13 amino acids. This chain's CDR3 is CASSKTGNTEAFF. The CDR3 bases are TGTGCCAGCAGCAAAACCGGCAACACTGAAGCTTTCTTT.

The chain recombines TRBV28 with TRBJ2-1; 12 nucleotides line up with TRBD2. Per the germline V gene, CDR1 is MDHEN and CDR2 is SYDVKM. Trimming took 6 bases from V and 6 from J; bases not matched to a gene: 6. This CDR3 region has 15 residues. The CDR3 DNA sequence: TGTGCCAGCAGGAAACTAGCGGGGGGACCCAATGAGCAGTTCTTC. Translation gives CASRKLAGGPNEQFF.

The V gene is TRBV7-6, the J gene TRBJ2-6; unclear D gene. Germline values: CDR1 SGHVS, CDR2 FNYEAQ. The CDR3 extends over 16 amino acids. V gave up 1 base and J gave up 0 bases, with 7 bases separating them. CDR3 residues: CASSLVPLSGANVLTF. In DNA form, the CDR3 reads TGTGCCAGCAGCTTAGTGCCCCTCTCTGGGGCCAACGTCCTGACTTTC.

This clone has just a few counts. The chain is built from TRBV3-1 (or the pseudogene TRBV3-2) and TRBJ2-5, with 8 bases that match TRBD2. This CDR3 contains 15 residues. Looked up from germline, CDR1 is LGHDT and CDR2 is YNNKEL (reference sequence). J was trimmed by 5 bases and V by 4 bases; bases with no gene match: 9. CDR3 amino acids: CASSPEVASGETQYF. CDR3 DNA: TGTGCCAGCAGCCCCGAGGTGGCTAGCGGGGAGACCCAGTACTTC.

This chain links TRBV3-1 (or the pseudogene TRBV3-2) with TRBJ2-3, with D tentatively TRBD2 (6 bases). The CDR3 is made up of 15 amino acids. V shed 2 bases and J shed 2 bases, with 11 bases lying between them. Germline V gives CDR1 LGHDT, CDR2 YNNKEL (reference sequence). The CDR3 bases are TGTGCCAGCAGCCAACGGAGCGGGTCCACAGATACGCAGTATTTT. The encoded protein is CASSQRSGSTDTQYF.

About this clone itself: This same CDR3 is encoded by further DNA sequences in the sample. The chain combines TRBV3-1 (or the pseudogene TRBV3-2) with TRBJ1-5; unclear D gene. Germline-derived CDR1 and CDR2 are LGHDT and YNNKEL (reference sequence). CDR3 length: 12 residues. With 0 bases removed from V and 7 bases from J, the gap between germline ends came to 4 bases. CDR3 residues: CASSQEGQPQHF. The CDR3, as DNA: TGTGCCAGCAGCCAAGAAGGCCAGCCCCAGCATTTT.

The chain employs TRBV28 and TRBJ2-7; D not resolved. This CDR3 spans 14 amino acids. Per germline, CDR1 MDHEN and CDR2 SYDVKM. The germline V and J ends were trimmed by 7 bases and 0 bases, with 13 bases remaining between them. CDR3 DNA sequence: TGTGCCAGCATCCTTACTGGAAACTCCTACGAGCAGTACTTC. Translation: CASILTGNSYEQYF.

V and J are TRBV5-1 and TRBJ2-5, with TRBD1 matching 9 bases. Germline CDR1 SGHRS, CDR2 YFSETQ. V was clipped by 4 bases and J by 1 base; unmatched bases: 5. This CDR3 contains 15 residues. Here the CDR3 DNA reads TGCGCCAGCAGCCAAACAGGGGGCCTCCAAGAGACCCAGTACTTC. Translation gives CASSQTGGLQETQYF.

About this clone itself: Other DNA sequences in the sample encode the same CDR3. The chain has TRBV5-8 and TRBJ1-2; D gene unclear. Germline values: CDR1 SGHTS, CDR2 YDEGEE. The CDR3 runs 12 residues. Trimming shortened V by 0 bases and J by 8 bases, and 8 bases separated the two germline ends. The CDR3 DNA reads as TGTGCCAGCAGCTTGGAGGGTTTCGGCTACACCTTC. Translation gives CASSLEGFGYTF. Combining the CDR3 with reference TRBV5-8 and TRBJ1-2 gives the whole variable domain EAGVTQSPTHLIKTRGQQATLRCSPISGHTSVYWYQQALGLGLQFLLWYDEGEERNRGNFPPRFSGRQFPNYSSELNVNALELEDSALYLCASSLEGFGYTFGSGTRLTVV.